Shown below are 25 T cell receptor beta chains from a single sample sequenced in a study of T cell changes during pregnancy in multiple sclerosis. Clones were read by immunoSEQ multiplex PCR, and TCRdb kept only the in-frame ones, dropping some. The table has 70,000 to 95,000 clones, approximately 91% seen once; the top ten hold approximately 2%. The material was peripheral blood, obtained before pregnancy. These receptors came from a female donor with multiple sclerosis, enrolled in a pregnancy study.

This clone was observed a single time. The chain recombines TRBV5-6 with TRBJ2-4; D is possibly TRBD2 (6 bases). The V end lost 4 bases, the J end lost 6 bases, and 14 bases lay between the germline ends. Germline V gene sequence: CDR1 SGHDT, CDR2 YYEEEE. The CDR3 loop spans 14 amino acids. This chain's CDR3 is CASSRLEASNIQYF. The CDR3 bases are TGTGCCAGCAGCAGACTAGAAGCTTCAAACATTCAGTACTTC.

V usage is TRBV5-1 and J usage is TRBJ2-1, with a possible D match to TRBD2 (5 bases). Per the germline V gene, CDR1 is SGHRS and CDR2 is YFSETQ. V was cut by 2 bases and J by 6 bases, with 9 bases left in between. The CDR3 has 13 residues. In DNA, the CDR3 is TGCGCCAGCAGCTTACACGGAGGCAATGAGCAGTTCTTC. It codes for CASSLHGGNEQFF.

The chain uses TRBV27 and TRBJ1-6, with TRBD1 identical over 8 bases. There are 16 residues in the CDR3. The trim removed 5 bases at V and 4 bases at J, leaving 7 bases unmatched. Germline assignment: CDR1 MNHEY and CDR2 SMNVEV (reference sequence). CDR3 nucleotides: TGTGCCAGCAGTATACGCCGGGACAGGTATAATTCACCCCTCCACTTT. It translates to CASSIRRDRYNSPLHF.

The genes are TRBV5-1 and TRBJ2-7, with D hard to call. The germline CDR1 and CDR2 sequences are SGHRS and YFSETQ. This CDR3 contains 18 residues. V was clipped by 0 bases and J by 0 bases, with 19 bases between them. For the CDR3, the DNA is TGCGCCAGCAGCTTGGGGTTGAGAGGCACTCACACCTCCTACGAGCAGTACTTC. Amino acids: CASSLGLRGTHTSYEQYF.

The chain couples TRBV7-3 to TRBJ2-1, with a tentative D call TRBD2 (7 bases). V lost 5 bases to trimming and J lost 6 bases, with 17 bases between them. CDR1 is SGHTA, CDR2 FQGTGA, per germline. The CDR3 has 15 amino acids. CDR3 protein: CASSQDGGQSNEQFF. CDR3 in DNA: TGTGCCAGCAGCCAGGACGGGGGGCAGTCCAATGAGCAGTTCTTC.

Here the CDR3 reads CASSPTPGGTQETQYF. CDR3 sequence (DNA): TGTGCCAGCTCGCCGACCCCCGGGGGTACCCAAGAGACCCAGTACTTC. The chain couples TRBV18 to TRBJ2-5, with D possibly TRBD2 on 6 matching bases. The V gene lost 6 bases and the J gene lost 1 base, with 18 bases spanning the gap. The CDR3 contains 16 residues. Germline CDR1 KGHSH, CDR2 LQKENI.

The J gene is TRBJ1-4, the V gene TRBV28, with no clear D. Trimming left V 8 bases short and J 7 bases short, with 8 bases between. Germline V gives CDR1 MDHEN, CDR2 SYDVKM. This CDR3 is 11 amino acids long. The CDR3 protein is CASGGGEKLFF. CDR3 sequence (DNA): TGTGCCAGCGGAGGCGGTGAAAAACTGTTTTTT.

The chain recombines TRBV30 with TRBJ2-1, with 12 bases matching TRBD2. Trimming at V came to 3 bases and at J to 4 bases, leaving 22 bases not matched to a gene. Germline V gene lookup returns CDR1 GTSNPN and CDR2 SVGIG (reference sequence). This CDR3 region has 21 residues. CDR3 DNA sequence: TGTGCCTGGAGGTGGCTAGCGGGGGGGGGCATAGAAGGAACTCGGTACAATGAGCAGTTCTTC. Protein product: CAWRWLAGGGIEGTRYNEQFF.

The CDR3, as DNA: TGTGCCAGCAGCCTCGCGGGACGGACCTACTACGAGCAGTACTTC. Amino acid sequence: CASSLAGRTYYEQYF. The rearrangement joins TRBV11-2 to TRBJ2-7, with a weak D call TRBD2 (6 bases). V was shortened by 5 bases and J by 3 bases, with 17 bases between the two germline ends. Germline V gives CDR1 SGHAT, CDR2 FQNNGV. This CDR3 contains 15 residues.

The CDR3 DNA reads as TGCGCCAGCAGCTTAATGGCAGGGGGCAAGAACACTGAAGCTTTCTTT. It encodes CASSLMAGGKNTEAFF. The rearrangement uses TRBV5-1 and TRBJ1-1; 8 bases are a match to TRBD1. The CDR3 consists of 16 residues. Per germline, CDR1 SGHRS and CDR2 YFSETQ. V shed 2 bases, J shed 1 base, and the junction held 7 bases outside the gene matches. The variable domain in full, completed from reference TRBV5-1 and TRBJ1-1, reads KAGVTQTPRYLIKTRGQQVTLSCSPISGHRSVSWYQQTPGQGLQFLFEYFSETQRNKGNFPGRFSGRQFSNSRSEMNVSTLELGDSALYLCASSLMAGGKNTEAFFGQGTRLTVV.

The rearrangement links TRBV10-3 to TRBJ1-1; the match to TRBD1 covers 9 bases. With V trimmed by 7 bases and J by 7 bases, 16 bases remained unmatched. Germline V gene data show CDR1 as ENHRY and CDR2 as SYGVKD. The CDR3 spans 16 residues. CDR3 sequence reads: CAIMAGTGSVLGEAFF. Written as DNA, the CDR3 is TGTGCCATCATGGCCGGGACAGGGAGCGTCTTGGGTGAAGCTTTCTTT.

V and J are TRBV7-8 and TRBJ2-7, with 7 bases matching TRBD2. Germline V lookup: CDR1 SGHVS, CDR2 FQNEAQ. Unmatched junction bases numbered 8, after V lost 4 bases and J lost 2 bases. There are 15 residues in the CDR3. The CDR3 nucleotides read TGTGCCAGCAGCTATTGGGCTAGCGGCCCCTACGAGCAGTACTTC. It specifies CASSYWASGPYEQYF.

The V and J genes are TRBV10-2 and TRBJ2-5, with 9 bases identical to TRBD2. The CDR3 is 16 amino acids. Trimming removed 4 bases from V and 5 bases from J; junction bases left unmatched: 11. Germline V gene sequence: CDR1 WSHSY, CDR2 SAAADI. The CDR3 is CASSVGSAGGQETQYF. DNA for the CDR3: TGCGCCAGCAGTGTAGGGTCGGCGGGGGGGCAGGAGACCCAGTACTTC.

This clone came up a few times. V is TRBV7-9 and J is TRBJ1-5; D not certain. V was cut by 5 bases and J by 5 bases, with 7 bases left in between. The germline CDR1 and CDR2 sequences are SEHNR and FQNEAQ (reference sequence). The CDR3 consists of 12 residues. The CDR3 sequence: CASSRQDQPQHF. The CDR3 DNA follows: TGTGCCAGCAGCCGCCAGGATCAGCCCCAGCATTTT.

The chain couples TRBV7-2 to TRBJ2-3, with D maybe TRBD1 (5 bases). There are 14 residues in the CDR3. Germline V CDR1 and CDR2: SGHTA, FQGNSA. Deletions cut 2 bases from V and 1 base from J, with 7 bases between. The CDR3, as DNA: TGTGCCAGCAGCTTACTAGGGGGCACAGATACGCAGTATTTT. This encodes CASSLLGGTDTQYF.

This rearrangement joins TRBV10-3 to TRBJ2-7; 10 bases agree with TRBD2. Trimming removed 9 bases from V and 12 bases from J; junction bases left unmatched: 5. The CDR3 has 10 residues. CDR1 is ENHRY, CDR2 SYGVKD, per germline. The CDR3 nucleotides are TGTGCCATAACTAGCGGGGTTGGGTACTTC. This translates into CAITSGVGYF.

The chain joins TRBV18 to TRBJ1-4; D is possibly TRBD1 (6 bases). Germline V gene data show CDR1 as KGHSH and CDR2 as LQKENI. CDR3 length: 15 residues. V lost 4 bases and J 0 bases, leaving 9 bases between the germline ends. The CDR3 sequence is CASSQRQATNEKLFF. The CDR3 bases are TGTGCCAGCTCACAGAGACAGGCAACTAATGAAAAACTGTTTTTT.

The chain is built from TRBV7-2 and TRBJ1-1; D possibly corresponds to TRBD1 (5 bases). Trimming took off 5 bases at V and 4 bases at J, with 14 bases between the two ends. Germline loops: CDR1 SGHTA, CDR2 FQGNSA. The CDR3 extends over 14 amino acids. The CDR3 DNA reads as TGTGCCAGCAGCGTCCGACAGTTCAGCACTGAAGCTTTCTTT. Translated: CASSVRQFSTEAFF.

V usage is TRBV18 and J usage is TRBJ1-5; 7 positions match TRBD1. The germline CDR1 and CDR2 sequences are KGHSH and LQKENI. V dropped 6 bases and J dropped 3; count of bases not matched to a gene: 8. CDR3 length equals 15 residues. The CDR3 region has the DNA TGTGCCAGCTCCCCGGGGGACAGCCTCAATCAGCCCCAGCATTTT. Protein product: CASSPGDSLNQPQHF.

This rearrangement joins TRBV30 to TRBJ1-2, with TRBD1 identical over 9 bases. The CDR3 runs to 15 residues. V shed 2 bases, J shed 0 bases, and the junction held 4 bases outside the gene matches. Germline lookup yields CDR1 GTSNPN and CDR2 SVGIG (reference sequence). CDR3 residues: CAWSSTGGSNYGYTF. The DNA of the CDR3 is TGTGCCTGGAGTTCCACAGGGGGCTCTAACTATGGCTACACCTTC.

The chain has TRBV19 and TRBJ2-7, with TRBD1 as a possible D gene (6 bases). V was clipped by 5 bases and J by 4 bases, with 21 bases between them. CDR3 size: 16 residues. The germline V gene encodes CDR1 LNHDA and CDR2 SQIVND (reference sequence). This CDR3 is CASSPLAGTLTYEQYF. Written as DNA, the CDR3 is TGTGCCAGTAGTCCCCTCGCCGGGACATTGACGTACGAGCAGTACTTC.

V usage is TRBV5-4 and J usage is TRBJ1-2; perhaps TRBD1 as D (6 bases). Germline CDR1 is SGHNT and CDR2 is YYREEE (reference sequence). Trimming removed 3 bases at V and 5 bases at J, with 20 bases between. There are 16 residues in the CDR3. The CDR3 DNA sequence: TGTGCCAGCAGCTGGCGCGTTAGGACAGTTCTTTATGGCTACACCTTC. This codes for CASSWRVRTVLYGYTF.

The chain is built from TRBV5-1 and TRBJ1-2; 8 bases are a match to TRBD1. Germline CDR1 reads SGHRS; CDR2 reads YFSETQ. The length of the CDR3 is 14 residues. Trimming removed 6 bases from V and 6 bases from J; junction bases left unmatched: 10. CDR3 bases: TGCGCCAGCACCGAGTCAGGGGGCCGGGATGGCTACACCTTC. It codes for CASTESGGRDGYTF.

The V call is TRBV5-1, the J call TRBJ2-2, with TRBD1 matching over 7 bases. Unmatched junction bases numbered 10, after V lost 3 bases and J lost 5 bases. The CDR3 extends over 16 amino acids. Germline V gene lookup returns CDR1 SGHRS and CDR2 YFSETQ. CDR3 protein: CASSSRSQTGTGELFF. The CDR3 nucleotides read TGCGCCAGCAGCTCCCGATCACAGACAGGGACCGGGGAGCTGTTTTTT.

This clone showed up just a few times. V gene TRBV5-4 combines with J gene TRBJ1-3; D not resolved. The V gene lost 4 bases and the J gene lost 4 bases, with 12 bases spanning the gap. CDR1 SGHNT and CDR2 YYREEE come from the germline V gene (reference sequence). The CDR3 runs 14 residues. Here the CDR3 DNA reads TGTGCCAGCAGCGGCCACCCGGGAGGAAACACCATATATTTT. This encodes CASSGHPGGNTIYF.